Described below is a single T cell receptor (beta chain) sequence and its context. The sample belongs to a study of CD8 T cells in Susac syndrome. After extraction with the RNeasy kit, roughly 0.45 to 1 ug of the RNA was reverse transcribed using random hexamers. TCRdb ran MiXCR on the immunoSEQ multiplex PCR reads and lists one entry per CDR3 protein. The sample lists some 130,000 distinct CDR3 sequences, around nine tenths occurring once. The CDR3 is 13 amino acids. Per the germline V gene, CDR1 is MNHNY and CDR2 is SVGAGI (reference sequence). Trimming removed 5 bases from V and 6 bases from J, with 13 bases in between. The multiple sclerosis controls were treatment-naive patients with relapsing-remitting disease that was stable or active.

The sequence was obtained from a human donor with multiple sclerosis. V gene TRBV6-6 combines with J gene TRBJ2-5; D tentatively fits TRBD1 or TRBD2 (6 bases each). The sequenced sample was CD8+ T cells from PBMCs. CDR3 coding DNA: TGTGCCAGCAGTCAACAGGGCGGGAAGACCCAGTACTTC. The encoded protein is CASSQQGGKTQYF.